The 32 T cell receptor beta chains listed next were all sequenced from one sample in a study of blood T cell repertoires in COVID-19. Data came from immunoSEQ multiplex PCR; TCRdb stores just in-frame clones and leaves some out. The sample lists around 250,000 clones; 70% to 90% were seen once. Sequencing was done on a sample of peripheral blood. The source is a human donor in a cohort sampled during active COVID-19.

As to this clone: Distinct nucleotide sequences in the sample also encode this CDR3. Here the CDR3 reads CASSPTGGSYEQYF. DNA of the CDR3: TGCGCCAGCAGCCCGACAGGGGGGTCCTACGAGCAGTACTTC. V gene TRBV5-1 combines with J gene TRBJ2-7; 9 positions match TRBD1. Trimming at V came to 4 bases and at J to 1 base, leaving 3 bases not matched to a gene. The CDR3 loop spans 14 amino acids. Germline-derived CDR1 and CDR2 are SGHRS and YFSETQ.

The chain links TRBV20-1 to TRBJ1-2; TRBD1 matches 7 bases. CDR3 size: 13 residues. Germline V gives CDR1 DFQATT, CDR2 SNEGSKA (reference sequence). The V segment lost 3 bases and the J segment 5 bases; nucleotides outside the gene matches: 6. CDR3 bases: TGCAGTGCTAGTACAGGGGTAGGGTATGGCTACACCTTC. This gives the protein CSASTGVGYGYTF.

A single count supports this clone. The chain has TRBV7-8 and TRBJ1-1, with D possibly TRBD1 on 6 matching bases. This CDR3 is built from 13 residues. V shed 7 bases and J shed 4 bases, with 13 bases lying between them. The germline gives CDR1 SGHVS, CDR2 FQNEAQ. The CDR3 bases are TGTGCCAGCACAGAGGGGGTAGGCACTGAAGCTTTCTTT. It yields the protein CASTEGVGTEAFF.

V usage is TRBV9 and J usage is TRBJ2-1; the D is unclear. The CDR3 consists of 14 residues. V gave up 3 bases and J gave up 9 bases, with 16 bases separating them. Germline V gene sequence: CDR1 SGDLS, CDR2 YYNGEE. The chain's CDR3 is CASSEAVGVSEQFF. CDR3 in DNA: TGTGCCAGCAGCGAGGCGGTTGGAGTTTCTGAGCAGTTCTTC.

The chain recombines TRBV19 with TRBJ2-2; D perhaps matches TRBD2 (5 bases). The CDR3 consists of 14 residues. CDR1 LNHDA and CDR2 SQIVND come from the germline V gene (reference sequence). V lost 4 bases to trimming and J lost 3 bases, with 9 bases between them. CDR3 sequence reads: CASSRGRDTGELFF. CDR3 sequence (DNA): TGTGCCAGTAGTAGAGGGCGCGACACCGGGGAGCTGTTTTTT. Full variable domain (outside the CDR3, taken from reference TRBV19 and TRBJ2-2): DGGITQSPKYLFRKEGQNVTLSCEQNLNHDAMYWYRQDPGQGLRLIYYSQIVNDFQKGDIAEGYSVSREKKESFPLTVTSAQKNPTAFYLCASSRGRDTGELFFGEGSRLTVL.

This clone was recorded once. The chain links TRBV7-2 to TRBJ2-7; 7 bases are a match to TRBD2. V lost 1 base and J lost 3; bases outside the gene matches: 3. The V gene's germline CDR1 is SGHTA and CDR2 FQGNSA. This CDR3 has 14 residues. CDR3 nucleotide sequence: TGTGCCAGCAGCTTAGGCCAGCGGGACTACGAGCAGTACTTC. Translated: CASSLGQRDYEQYF.

The gene calls are TRBV28 and TRBJ1-6, with TRBD1 identical over 7 bases. The V gene end was trimmed by 4 bases and the J gene end by 10 bases; junction bases not matched to a gene: 7. Germline V gene sequence: CDR1 MDHEN, CDR2 SYDVKM. CDR3 size: 14 residues. This chain's CDR3 is CASSYDRVGSPLHF. CDR3 nucleotides: TGTGCCAGCAGTTACGACAGGGTAGGATCACCCCTCCACTTT.

The chain has TRBV20-1 and TRBJ2-4; weak D call: TRBD1 (6 bases). V shed 3 bases and J shed 6 bases, with 15 bases lying between them. The CDR3 totals 14 residues. Germline V CDR1 and CDR2: DFQATT, SNEGSKA (reference sequence). The CDR3 is CSASEGRGRNIQYF. The CDR3 DNA is TGCAGTGCTAGTGAGGGTAGGGGGAGAAACATTCAGTACTTC.

The chain carries TRBV7-2 and TRBJ1-5; a possible D gene is TRBD1 (6 bases). V lost 2 bases to trimming and J lost 7 bases, with 15 bases between them. This CDR3 region has 15 residues. Germline lookup yields CDR1 SGHTA and CDR2 FQGNSA. The CDR3 DNA sequence: TGTGCCAGCAGCTTAACCGGGGGGGGCGACCAGCCCCAGCATTTT. Translating gives CASSLTGGGDQPQHF.

V is TRBV18 and J is TRBJ2-7; 8 nucleotides agree with TRBD1. V dropped 1 base and J dropped 4; count of bases not matched to a gene: 0. The CDR3 totals 13 residues. The germline gives CDR1 KGHSH, CDR2 LQKENI. CDR3 in amino acids: CASSPRQGYEQYF. In DNA form, the CDR3 reads TGTGCCAGCTCACCACGACAGGGGTACGAGCAGTACTTC. Full variable domain (outside the CDR3, taken from reference TRBV18 and TRBJ2-7): NAGVMQNPRHLVRRRGQEARLRCSPMKGHSHVYWYRQLPEEGLKFMVYLQKENIIDESGMPKERFSAEFPKEGPSILRIQQVVRGDSAAYFCASSPRQGYEQYFGPGTRLTVT.

The rearrangement joins TRBV28 to TRBJ1-1; D gene uncertain. Looked up from germline, CDR1 is MDHEN and CDR2 is SYDVKM. The CDR3 is made up of 16 amino acids. Trimming shortened V by 3 bases and J by 1 base, and 15 bases separated the two germline ends. Written as DNA, the CDR3 is TGTGCCAGCAGTTTGATTGCAACGGGGAGGAACACTGAAGCTTTCTTT. This codes for CASSLIATGRNTEAFF.

This rearrangement joins TRBV7-9 to TRBJ2-1; TRBD2 matches 12 bases. V shed 5 bases, J shed 3 bases, and the junction held 8 bases outside the gene matches. The germline V gene has CDR1 SEHNR and CDR2 FQNEAQ (reference sequence). This CDR3 has 17 residues. The CDR3 protein is CASSPLTSGSIYNEQFF. The CDR3 bases are TGTGCCAGCAGCCCCTTGACTAGCGGGAGTATCTACAATGAGCAGTTCTTC. The entire variable domain, with the rest obtained from reference TRBV7-9 and TRBJ2-1, is as follows: DTGVSQNPRHKITKRGQNVTFRCDPISEHNRLYWYRQTLGQGPEFLTYFQNEAQLEKSRLLSDRFSAERPKGSFSTLEIQRTEQGDSAMYLCASSPLTSGSIYNEQFFGPGTRLTVL.

This clone has only one observation. The chain carries TRBV9 and TRBJ1-2, with TRBD1 identical over 8 bases. J was trimmed by 6 bases and V by 0 bases; bases with no gene match: 16. Germline V gene data show CDR1 as SGDLS and CDR2 as YYNGEE. The CDR3 extends over 18 amino acids. The CDR3 region has the DNA TGTGCCAGCAGCGTAGGTGCAGGGGGCGAGGGTATGTTCCATGGCTACACCTTC. Protein sequence: CASSVGAGGEGMFHGYTF. Drawing the rest from reference TRBV9 and TRBJ1-2, the complete variable domain is DSGVTQTPKHLITATGQRVTLRCSPRSGDLSVYWYQQSLDQGLQFLIQYYNGEERAKGNILERFSAQQFPDLHSELNLSSLELGDSALYFCASSVGAGGEGMFHGYTFGSGTRLTVV.

The V gene is TRBV30, the J gene TRBJ1-2, with D perhaps matching TRBD1 (5 bases). V was trimmed by 8 bases and J by 4 bases, leaving 17 bases between them. Germline CDR1 reads GTSNPN; CDR2 reads SVGIG (reference sequence). This CDR3 has 13 amino acids. In nucleotides, the CDR3 is TGTGCCGGTTCCGGGGGTTCGATCTATGGCTACACCTTC. It specifies CAGSGGSIYGYTF.

V is TRBV19 and J is TRBJ1-1; 7 bases align to TRBD1. Germline V gives CDR1 LNHDA, CDR2 SQIVND (reference sequence). This CDR3 is 15 amino acids long. With 7 bases clipped from V and 4 bases from J, the junction kept 12 bases outside the gene matches. This chain's CDR3 is CASTARQGGGTEAFF. CDR3 nucleotides: TGTGCCAGTACCGCTAGACAGGGCGGTGGCACTGAAGCTTTCTTT. Full variable domain (rest looked up from reference TRBV19 and TRBJ1-1): DGGITQSPKYLFRKEGQNVTLSCEQNLNHDAMYWYRQDPGQGLRLIYYSQIVNDFQKGDIAEGYSVSREKKESFPLTVTSAQKNPTAFYLCASTARQGGGTEAFFGQGTRLTVV.

The chain employs TRBV6-5 and TRBJ1-2, with a weak D call TRBD1 (5 bases). CDR1 MNHEY and CDR2 SVGAGI come from the germline V gene. V was trimmed by 2 bases and J by 11 bases, leaving 21 bases between them. There are 15 residues in the CDR3. CDR3 bases: TGTGCCAGCAGTTACAGCCCTGATGGGGGACTTAAGTACACCTTC. Amino acids: CASSYSPDGGLKYTF.

The CDR3 sequence is CASSQNRAGSGYTF. The DNA of the CDR3 is TGCGCCAGCAGCCAAAATCGGGCCGGGAGTGGCTACACCTTC. This chain uses TRBV4-3 with TRBJ1-2; D not certain. With 2 bases removed from V and 7 bases from J, the gap between germline ends came to 14 bases. Germline assignment: CDR1 LGHNA and CDR2 YSLEER. This CDR3 region has 14 residues.

The chain combines TRBV3-1 (or the pseudogene TRBV3-2) with TRBJ2-2, with TRBD2 as a possible D gene (6 bases). The germline gives CDR1 LGHDT, CDR2 YNNKEL (reference sequence). Trimming pared 0 bases from V and 5 bases from J, leaving 13 bases between. The CDR3 has 16 amino acids. The CDR3 here is CASSQERASGTGELFF. The CDR3 region has the DNA TGTGCCAGCAGCCAAGAGAGAGCCAGCGGGACCGGGGAGCTGTTTTTT.

The chain couples TRBV5-4 to TRBJ1-1; D might be TRBD1 (5 bases). Germline V gives CDR1 SGHNT, CDR2 YYREEE (reference sequence). V was trimmed by 4 bases and J by 1 base, leaving 17 bases between them. This CDR3 has 16 residues. CDR3: CASSHTSQTGNTEAFF. CDR3 sequence (DNA): TGTGCCAGCAGCCATACAAGTCAAACAGGGAACACTGAAGCTTTCTTT.

The CDR3 reads CASSTWTGTYGYTF. The CDR3 DNA follows: TGTGCCAGCAGCACCTGGACAGGGACCTATGGCTACACCTTC. The chain combines TRBV9 with TRBJ1-2, with 8 bases that match TRBD1. Germline V CDR1 and CDR2: SGDLS, YYNGEE. The CDR3 spans 14 residues. The V segment lost 4 bases and the J segment 4 bases; nucleotides outside the gene matches: 6. Using reference TRBV9 and TRBJ1-2 for the parts outside the CDR3, the full variable domain is DSGVTQTPKHLITATGQRVTLRCSPRSGDLSVYWYQQSLDQGLQFLIQYYNGEERAKGNILERFSAQQFPDLHSELNLSSLELGDSALYFCASSTWTGTYGYTFGSGTRLTVV.

The V call is TRBV11-2, the J call TRBJ2-3; 8 bases fit TRBD2. The CDR3 runs 17 residues. Unmatched junction bases numbered 10, after V lost 3 bases and J lost 2 bases. The germline gives CDR1 SGHAT, CDR2 FQNNGV. The CDR3 DNA sequence: TGTGCCAGCAGCTTTCTTACTGGCGGGGGGAACACAGATACGCAGTATTTT. Translated: CASSFLTGGGNTDTQYF.

Concerning this clone itself: One junction end does not reproduce the germline sequence, and a read error may be involved. The chain carries TRBV27 and TRBJ1-2, with 7 bases identical to TRBD1. Germline V CDR1 and CDR2: MNHEY, SMNVEV (reference sequence). CDR3 size: 15 residues. The DNA for the CDR3 is TGTGCCAGCAGTCTATCCCGGACAGGAGGCCATGGCTACACCTTC. The encoded protein is CASSLSRTGGHGYTF.

J is TRBJ1-2 and V is TRBV7-2; no clear D gene. Germline CDR1 is SGHTA and CDR2 is FQGNSA. Trimming shortened V by 1 base and J by 7 bases, and 19 bases separated the two germline ends. This CDR3 spans 16 amino acids. CDR3 coding DNA: TGTGCCAGCAGCTTAGGGGGATCGAGTCTTCGGGGTGGCTACACCTTC. Its protein is CASSLGGSSLRGGYTF.

The chain uses TRBV6-5 and TRBJ1-3, with 8 nucleotides matching TRBD1. V lost 6 bases to trimming and J lost 4 bases; unmatched junction nucleotides: 2. The germline V gene encodes CDR1 MNHEY and CDR2 SVGAGI. The CDR3 has 13 residues. The chain's CDR3 is CASRRDRGNTIYF. The CDR3 nucleotides are TGTGCCAGCAGGCGGGACAGGGGAAACACCATATATTTT.

This chain links TRBV6-4 with TRBJ1-5; the D is unclear. V was pared by 5 bases and J by 3 bases, with 8 bases between. Germline lookup yields CDR1 MRHNA and CDR2 SNTAGT. The CDR3 consists of 13 residues. CDR3 DNA: TGTGCCAGCAGTCCCCAGAACAATCAGCCCCAGCATTTT. This translates into CASSPQNNQPQHF.

CDR3 loop: CAWGRLTVSYEQYF. The CDR3 coding sequence is TGTGCCTGGGGCCGACTGACTGTCTCCTACGAGCAGTACTTC. The chain joins TRBV30 to TRBJ2-7; unclear D gene. Germline V gene lookup returns CDR1 GTSNPN and CDR2 SVGIG (reference sequence). This CDR3 is built from 14 residues. Trimming cost V 5 bases and J 0 bases, with 14 bases left between them.

This rearrangement joins TRBV30 to TRBJ2-7, with TRBD2 matching over 11 bases. Germline V lookup: CDR1 GTSNPN, CDR2 SVGIG (reference sequence). There are 16 residues in the CDR3. After removal of 1 base from V and 0 bases from J, the junction contained 5 bases not matched to a gene. As DNA, the CDR3 is TGTGCCTGGAGTGGCCATACTAGCGGGAGCTCCTACGAGCAGTACTTC. This sequence encodes CAWSGHTSGSSYEQYF.

The chain is built from TRBV5-6 and TRBJ1-2; D gene ambiguous. V was cut by 0 bases and J by 3 bases, with 12 bases left in between. Germline V gene data show CDR1 as SGHDT and CDR2 as YYEEEE. The CDR3 is made up of 15 amino acids. The CDR3, as DNA: TGTGCCAGCAGCTTGGCAGGTCACGAAGACTATGGCTACACCTTC. It yields the protein CASSLAGHEDYGYTF.

The chain is built from TRBV6-2 or TRBV6-3 and TRBJ2-7; 7 bases align to TRBD1. The CDR3 has 21 amino acids. Germline-derived CDR1 and CDR2 are MNHEY and SVGEGT. V gave up 2 bases and J gave up 2 bases; unmatched junction bases: 24. DNA of the CDR3: TGTGCCAGCAGTTACCGCGTCCTCGACCGCCCCGGGACAGTAGTAACCTACGAGCAGTACTTC. Protein product: CASSYRVLDRPGTVVTYEQYF.

Only one count was recorded for this clone. J is TRBJ1-5 and V is TRBV7-9; 9 bases line up with TRBD1. Germline loops: CDR1 SEHNR, CDR2 FQNEAQ (reference sequence). The junction had 8 bases not matched to a gene; V was cut back by 5 bases and J by 0 bases. CDR3 length: 17 residues. The CDR3 coding sequence is TGTGCCAGCAGCGGGGGACAGGGAAGTTATAGCAATCAGCCCCAGCATTTT. Translation gives CASSGGQGSYSNQPQHF.

The chain combines TRBV4-2 with TRBJ2-1; maybe TRBD2 (5 bases). Germline V CDR1 and CDR2: LGHNA, YNFKEQ. V was cut by 0 bases and J by 2 bases, with 14 bases left in between. The CDR3 spans 17 residues. The CDR3 DNA sequence: TGTGCCAGCAGCCAAGATCCGGGCGGGCTACCCTACAATGAGCAGTTCTTC. It yields the protein CASSQDPGGLPYNEQFF.

This rearrangement joins TRBV29-1 to TRBJ1-2; no clear D. With 4 bases removed from V and 1 base from J, the gap between germline ends came to 10 bases. CDR3 size: 13 residues. The germline CDR1 and CDR2 sequences are SQVTM and ANQGSEA. The CDR3: CSVGPANNYGYTF. The CDR3 DNA sequence: TGCAGCGTTGGGCCAGCGAATAACTATGGCTACACCTTC.